Listed below are T cell receptor beta chains from one sample, sequenced in a study of CD8 T cells in ankylosing spondylitis. Via MiXCR, TCRdb re-called the 5' RACE reads, giving one row per CDR3 protein. The data show fewer than 500,000 distinct CDR3 sequences, approximately 26% seen once. Sample: blood, either unsorted or a sorted T cell fraction (not recorded which). Receptors were obtained from a male donor with ankylosing spondylitis. The CDR3 runs from the conserved cysteine through the conserved F or W. D genes are given only for firm matches. Size is stated for part of the rows, as once, few or many counts, or as a class when the clone is expanded.

abundance: .; d_gene: TRBD2; j_gene: TRBJ2-1; v_gene: TRBV4-1; CDR3aa: CASSQQPGTSGNNEQFF; CDR3nt: TGCGCCAGCAGTCAACAACCCGGGACTAGCGGAAACAATGAGCAGTTCTTC
abundance: .; d_gene: .; j_gene: TRBJ1-5; v_gene: TRBV20-1; CDR3aa: CSAAPWGEVNQPQHF; CDR3nt: TGCAGTGCTGCGCCATGGGGTGAAGTGAATCAGCCCCAGCATTTT
abundance: few; d_gene: TRBD2; j_gene: TRBJ2-7; v_gene: TRBV20-1; CDR3aa: CSAGGTSVHEQYF; CDR3nt: TGCAGTGCCGGCGGGACTAGCGTCCACGAGCAGTACTTC
abundance: many; d_gene: .; j_gene: TRBJ1-1; v_gene: TRBV12-3/TRBV12-4; CDR3aa: CASSFQGSTEAFF; CDR3nt: TGTGCCAGCAGTTTTCAGGGTTCCACTGAAGCTTTCTTT
abundance: few; d_gene: .; j_gene: TRBJ2-2; v_gene: TRBV7-9; CDR3aa: CASSRGSVNTGELFF; CDR3nt: TGTGCCAGCAGCCGGGGGTCCGTGAACACCGGGGAGCTGTTTTTT
abundance: .; d_gene: TRBD2; j_gene: TRBJ2-7; v_gene: TRBV11-2; CDR3aa: CASSLNSPGLALSYEQYF; CDR3nt: TGTGCCAGCAGCCTCAATAGCCCGGGACTAGCGCTATCCTACGAGCAGTACTTC
abundance: many; d_gene: .; j_gene: TRBJ1-6; v_gene: TRBV12-3/TRBV12-4; CDR3aa: CASPSPTHSPLHF; CDR3nt: TGTGCCAGCCCCTCCCCGACGCATTCACCCCTCCACTTT
abundance: .; d_gene: .; j_gene: TRBJ2-5; v_gene: TRBV12-3/TRBV12-4; CDR3aa: CASSGSRETQYF; CDR3nt: TGTGCCAGCAGCGGAAGTCGAGAGACCCAGTACTTC
abundance: .; d_gene: .; j_gene: TRBJ1-1; v_gene: TRBV3-1; CDR3aa: CASSQEGGGAFF; CDR3nt: TGTGCCAGCAGCCAAGAGGGCGGCGGGGCTTTCTTT
abundance: few; d_gene: .; j_gene: TRBJ1-1; v_gene: TRBV20-1; CDR3aa: CSASLQGGTAEAFF; CDR3nt: TGCAGTGCTAGCCTACAGGGAGGAACCGCTGAAGCTTTCTTT
abundance: .; d_gene: .; j_gene: TRBJ1-2; v_gene: TRBV3-1; CDR3aa: CASSQDLTLYGYTF; CDR3nt: TGTGCCAGCAGCCAAGATCTAACCCTCTATGGCTACACCTTC
abundance: few; d_gene: .; j_gene: TRBJ1-5; v_gene: TRBV20-1; CDR3aa: CSAPERQRGNQPQHF; CDR3nt: TGCAGTGCTCCCGAGCGGCAACGGGGCAATCAGCCCCAGCATTTT
abundance: few; d_gene: .; j_gene: TRBJ2-3; v_gene: TRBV4-2; CDR3aa: CASTQTVGGTIDTQYF; CDR3nt: TGTGCCAGCACCCAAACCGTTGGCGGGACAATAGATACGCAGTATTTT
abundance: .; d_gene: .; j_gene: TRBJ1-1; v_gene: TRBV7-9; CDR3aa: CASSLLTPNTEAFF; CDR3nt: TGTGCCAGCAGCTTACTCACGCCGAACACTGAAGCTTTCTTT
abundance: few; d_gene: .; j_gene: TRBJ1-3; v_gene: TRBV7-8; CDR3aa: CASSLKYGTGNTIYF; CDR3nt: TGTGCCAGCAGCTTAAAGTATGGAACTGGAAACACCATATATTTT
abundance: .; d_gene: .; j_gene: TRBJ2-7; v_gene: TRBV2; CDR3aa: CASGRGFGEQYF; CDR3nt: TGTGCCAGCGGGAGGGGGTTCGGCGAGCAGTACTTC
abundance: once; d_gene: .; j_gene: TRBJ2-1; v_gene: TRBV24-1; CDR3aa: CATSDPRSEQFF; CDR3nt: TGTGCCACCAGTGATCCCCGGTCGGAGCAGTTCTTC
abundance: .; d_gene: .; j_gene: TRBJ2-2; v_gene: TRBV5-1; CDR3aa: CASSDNRDTENTGELFF; CDR3nt: TGCGCCAGCAGCGATAACCGGGACACTGAGAACACCGGGGAGCTGTTTTTT
abundance: .; d_gene: .; j_gene: TRBJ2-3; v_gene: TRBV11-1; CDR3aa: CASSQRGLAGANKDTQYF; CDR3nt: TGTGCCAGCAGCCAACGGGGGCTGGCGGGAGCAAATAAAGATACGCAGTATTTT
abundance: many; d_gene: .; j_gene: TRBJ1-2; v_gene: TRBV7-9; CDR3aa: CASSPRVTYGYTF; CDR3nt: TGTGCCAGCAGCCCTAGGGTGACCTATGGCTACACCTTC
abundance: many; d_gene: TRBD2; j_gene: TRBJ2-7; v_gene: TRBV7-2; CDR3aa: CASSYIAGGEQYF; CDR3nt: TGTGCCAGCAGCTACATAGCGGGTGGTGAGCAGTACTTC
abundance: many; d_gene: TRBD1; j_gene: TRBJ2-2; v_gene: TRBV5-1; CDR3aa: CASSSGQPTGELFF; CDR3nt: TGCGCCAGCAGCTCGGGACAGCCTACCGGGGAGCTGTTTTTT
abundance: .; d_gene: TRBD2; j_gene: TRBJ2-2; v_gene: TRBV11-2; CDR3aa: CASSLVGRSGRVGTGELFF; CDR3nt: TGTGCCAGCAGCTTAGTGGGGCGTAGCGGGAGGGTTGGCACCGGGGAGCTGTTTTTT
abundance: few; d_gene: TRBD1; j_gene: TRBJ2-5; v_gene: TRBV6-6; CDR3aa: CASSTGGTQYF; CDR3nt: TGTGCCAGCAGCACAGGGGGGACCCAGTACTTC
abundance: few; d_gene: TRBD1; j_gene: TRBJ1-5; v_gene: TRBV7-2; CDR3aa: CASSLRSGWDSNQPQHF; CDR3nt: TGTGCCAGCAGCTTAAGGTCAGGGTGGGACAGTAATCAGCCCCAGCATTTT